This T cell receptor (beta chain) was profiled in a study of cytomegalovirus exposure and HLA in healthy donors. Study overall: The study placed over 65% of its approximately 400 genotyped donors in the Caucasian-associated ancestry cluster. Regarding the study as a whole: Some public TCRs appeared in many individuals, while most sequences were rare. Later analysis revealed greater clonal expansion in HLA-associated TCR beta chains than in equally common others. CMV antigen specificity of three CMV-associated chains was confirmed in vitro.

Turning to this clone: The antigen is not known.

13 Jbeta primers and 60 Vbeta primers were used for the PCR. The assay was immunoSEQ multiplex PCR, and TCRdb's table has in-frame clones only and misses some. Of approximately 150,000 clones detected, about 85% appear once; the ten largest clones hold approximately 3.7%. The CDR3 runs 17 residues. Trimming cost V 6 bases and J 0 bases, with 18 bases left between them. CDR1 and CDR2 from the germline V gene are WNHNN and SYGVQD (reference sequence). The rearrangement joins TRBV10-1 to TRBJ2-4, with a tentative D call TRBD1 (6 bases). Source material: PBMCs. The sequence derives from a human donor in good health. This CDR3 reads CASRSPRTVLAKNIQYF. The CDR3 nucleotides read TGCGCCAGCAGATCCCCGAGGACAGTTCTAGCCAAAAACATTCAGTACTTC.